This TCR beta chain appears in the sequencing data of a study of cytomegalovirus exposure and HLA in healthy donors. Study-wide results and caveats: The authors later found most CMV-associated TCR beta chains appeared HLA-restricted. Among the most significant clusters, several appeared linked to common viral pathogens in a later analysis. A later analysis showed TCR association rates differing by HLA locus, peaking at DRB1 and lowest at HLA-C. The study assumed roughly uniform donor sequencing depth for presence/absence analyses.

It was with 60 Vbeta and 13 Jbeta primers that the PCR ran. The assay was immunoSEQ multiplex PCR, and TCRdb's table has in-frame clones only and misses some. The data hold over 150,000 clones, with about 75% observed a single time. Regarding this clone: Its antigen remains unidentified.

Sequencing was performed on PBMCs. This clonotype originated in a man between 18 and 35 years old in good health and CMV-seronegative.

The CDR3: CASSRPGTGKSSYEQYF. The CDR3 bases are TGTGCCAGCAGCCGTCCCGGGACAGGGAAGAGCTCCTACGAGCAGTACTTC. The chain recombines TRBV5-6 with TRBJ2-7, with 9 bases that match TRBD1. CDR1 is SGHDT and CDR2 is YYEEEE in the germline V gene. The CDR3 totals 17 residues. J was trimmed by 0 bases and V by 4 bases; bases with no gene match: 11.